This entry features one T cell receptor (beta chain) sequence. V lost 5 bases to trimming and J lost 6 bases, with 10 bases between them. Germline CDR1 and CDR2: SEHNR and FQNEAQ (reference sequence). CDR3 length: 12 amino acids. The sample is drawn from a study of technical replicates of blood from a handful of donors. The data were produced by immunoSEQ multiplex PCR, yet TCRdb's version contains in-frame clones alone and is incomplete. The repertoire includes about 53,000 clones, roughly 84% of them detected once, and 5.6% sits in the top ten. This receptor was identified in a human donor in good health. Some clones in this sample may be carry-over from other donors' samples. The chain employs TRBV7-9 and TRBJ2-5, with D perhaps TRBD2 (5 bases). The sample comprised PBMCs. CDR3 DNA sequence: TGTGCCAGCAGCACGACGGGGAAGACCCAGTACTTC. Its protein is CASSTTGKTQYF.